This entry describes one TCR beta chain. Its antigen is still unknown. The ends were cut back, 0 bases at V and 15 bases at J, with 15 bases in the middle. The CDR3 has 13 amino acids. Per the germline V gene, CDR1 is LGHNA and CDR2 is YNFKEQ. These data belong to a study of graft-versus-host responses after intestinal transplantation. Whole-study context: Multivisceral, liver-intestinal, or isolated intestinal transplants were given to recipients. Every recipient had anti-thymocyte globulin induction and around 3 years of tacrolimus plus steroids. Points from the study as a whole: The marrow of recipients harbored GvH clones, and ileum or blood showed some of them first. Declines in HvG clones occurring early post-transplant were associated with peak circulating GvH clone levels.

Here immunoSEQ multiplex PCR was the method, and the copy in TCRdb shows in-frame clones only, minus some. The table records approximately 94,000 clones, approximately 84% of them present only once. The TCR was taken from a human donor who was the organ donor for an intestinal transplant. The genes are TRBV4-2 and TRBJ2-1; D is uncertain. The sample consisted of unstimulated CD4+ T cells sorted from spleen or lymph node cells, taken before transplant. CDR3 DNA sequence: TGTGCCAGCAGCCAAGATTTAGGGTTGGAGTTGTTCTTC. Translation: CASSQDLGLELFF.